A single sample is the source of the 14 T cell receptor beta chains below, sequenced in a study of OX40 agonist ivuxolimab in advanced cancers. Profiling relied on immunoSEQ multiplex PCR, and the TCRdb table lists in-frame clones only, not all of them. The repertoire holds 65,000 to 80,000 clones, with 93% as singletons. Specimen: CD4+ or CD8+ T cells sorted from blood, collected in a trial of the OX40 agonist ivuxolimab. The origin of the receptors is an adult with an advanced solid tumor such as melanoma, head and neck, liver or kidney cancer.

This clone showed up just once. The same CDR3 is also encoded by other DNA sequences in this sample. The rearrangement joins TRBV19 to TRBJ2-5; possibly TRBD2 for D (6 bases). Looked up from germline, CDR1 is LNHDA and CDR2 is SQIVND (reference sequence). V gave up 3 bases and J gave up 2 bases, with 7 bases separating them. The CDR3 runs 13 residues. CDR3 sequence: CASSIGGQETQYF. The CDR3 DNA is TGTGCCAGTAGTATCGGGGGACAAGAGACCCAGTACTTC.

This clone was detected ten times or more. The V and J genes are TRBV19 and TRBJ2-1; 8 nucleotides agree with TRBD2. V trimming: 7 bases; J trimming: 5 bases; junction bases outside the gene matches: 4. The CDR3 is made up of 13 amino acids. The germline V gene encodes CDR1 LNHDA and CDR2 SQIVND (reference sequence). The CDR3 region has the DNA TGTGCCAGTACGGCGGGAGGTAACAATGAGCAGTTCTTC. This codes for CASTAGGNNEQFF.

V and J are TRBV10-3 and TRBJ2-3; TRBD2 matches 13 bases. Trimming removed 11 bases from V and 7 bases from J; junction bases left unmatched: 6. Germline CDR1 is ENHRY and CDR2 is SYGVKD. The CDR3 has 13 residues. CDR3 sequence reads: CAPGTSGKYTQYF. CDR3 nucleotide sequence: TGTGCCCCCGGGACTAGCGGGAAATATACGCAGTATTTT.

Only one count was recorded for this clone. V is TRBV19 and J is TRBJ1-6; the D is unclear. This CDR3 spans 15 amino acids. Trimming pared 3 bases from V and 7 bases from J, leaving 13 bases between. Germline V gene data show CDR1 as LNHDA and CDR2 as SQIVND (reference sequence). The CDR3 reads CASSIEDHTNSPLHF. The DNA for the CDR3 is TGTGCCAGTAGTATTGAGGACCATACAAATTCACCCCTCCACTTT.

The rearrangement links TRBV11-2 to TRBJ2-5; 11 nucleotides line up with TRBD2. The CDR3 runs 15 residues. The germline V gene has CDR1 SGHAT and CDR2 FQNNGV. The J segment lost 4 bases and the V segment lost 1 base, leaving 2 bases of the junction unmatched. CDR3 coding DNA: TGTGCCAGCAGCTTAGTCGGGACTAGCGGAGAGACCCAGTACTTC. It specifies CASSLVGTSGETQYF.

J is TRBJ2-1 and V is TRBV4-1; TRBD1 matches at 7 bases. The V and J ends lost 1 base and 10 bases, in that order; junction bases with no gene match: 4. CDR1 is MGHRA and CDR2 is YSYEKL in the germline V gene. There are 13 residues in the CDR3. CDR3 amino acids: CASSQVEDREQFF. DNA of the CDR3: TGCGCCAGCAGCCAAGTGGAGGACAGGGAGCAGTTCTTC.

The chain employs TRBV12-5 and TRBJ2-7; D perhaps matches TRBD1 (5 bases). V shed 2 bases and J shed 0 bases, with 8 bases lying between them. Germline V CDR1 and CDR2: LGHNT, FRNRAP. The CDR3 has 14 residues. Here the CDR3 DNA reads TGTGCTAGTGGTTTGTCGACAGCCTCCTACGAGCAGTACTTC. Encoded protein: CASGLSTASYEQYF. The full variable domain, its missing parts supplied by reference TRBV12-5 and TRBJ2-7, is DARVTQTPRHKVTEMGQEVTMRCQPILGHNTVFWYRQTMMQGLELLAYFRNRAPLDDSGMPKDRFSAEMPDATLATLKIQPSEPRDSAVYFCASGLSTASYEQYFGPGTRLTVT.

V gene TRBV9 combines with J gene TRBJ1-4; weak D call: TRBD1 (6 bases). CDR3 size: 17 residues. V was shortened by 0 bases and J by 8 bases, with 20 bases between the two germline ends. Looked up from germline, CDR1 is SGDLS and CDR2 is YYNGEE. The DNA of the CDR3 is TGTGCCAGCAGCGTAGGCGTGGAGTGGGGGCTTGAGGAAAAACTGTTTTTT. This codes for CASSVGVEWGLEEKLFF.

This clone was counted once. This sequence joins TRBV5-6 and TRBJ2-7; tentatively, D is TRBD2 (6 bases). The CDR3 length is 14 residues. From germline, CDR1 is SGHDT and CDR2 YYEEEE. V was shortened by 4 bases and J by 0 bases, with 11 bases between the two germline ends. The CDR3 is CASSPGTPSYEQYF. CDR3 nucleotides: TGTGCCAGCAGCCCCGGGACTCCCTCCTACGAGCAGTACTTC.

V usage is TRBV14 and J usage is TRBJ1-4; perhaps TRBD1 as D (5 bases). CDR3 length: 16 amino acids. The germline V gene has CDR1 SGHDN and CDR2 FVKESK. Trimming took 4 bases from V and 8 from J, leaving 20 bases between them. Here the CDR3 reads CASSPLNPGLDEKLFF. In DNA, the CDR3 is TGTGCCAGCAGCCCCCTAAACCCAGGGCTCGACGAAAAACTGTTTTTT.

There are a few counts of this clone. The V and J genes are TRBV7-9 and TRBJ2-7, with 8 positions matching TRBD2. This CDR3 is built from 14 residues. Trimming took 4 bases from V and 2 from J; bases not matched to a gene: 4. Germline CDR1 is SEHNR and CDR2 is FQNEAQ (reference sequence). CDR3 protein: CASSSGLAPYEQYF. The CDR3 nucleotides read TGTGCCAGCAGCTCTGGACTAGCCCCCTACGAGCAGTACTTC.

This clone was observed a single time. V and J are TRBV27 and TRBJ2-7; TRBD1 agrees at 12 bases. Germline V gene sequence: CDR1 MNHEY, CDR2 SMNVEV (reference sequence). V shed 3 bases, J shed 4 bases, and the junction held 10 bases outside the gene matches. There are 17 residues in the CDR3. The CDR3: CASSFLPRDRGPYEQYF. Here the CDR3 DNA reads TGTGCCAGCAGTTTCCTTCCTAGGGACAGGGGGCCGTACGAGCAGTACTTC.

The chain joins TRBV5-6 to TRBJ2-7; no clear D gene. V was trimmed by 3 bases and J by 2 bases, leaving 12 bases between them. This CDR3 contains 14 residues. Germline V gives CDR1 SGHDT, CDR2 YYEEEE. The CDR3 is CASSWGSTTYEQYF. Here the CDR3 DNA reads TGTGCCAGCAGCTGGGGTAGTACGACCTACGAGCAGTACTTC.

This clone was counted once. The V and J genes are TRBV29-1 and TRBJ2-1; D gene unclear. The V end lost 0 bases, the J end lost 12 bases, and 21 bases lay between the germline ends. CDR1 and CDR2 from the germline V gene are SQVTM and ANQGSEA. CDR3 size: 15 residues. CDR3 sequence (DNA): TGCAGCGTTGAAGATCTTCTAGAGCCCGGCGAGACGCAGTTCTTC. Its translation: CSVEDLLEPGETQFF.